The next 4 T cell receptor beta chains were all read from a single sample in a study of technical replicates of blood from a handful of donors. Profiling relied on immunoSEQ multiplex PCR, and the TCRdb table lists in-frame clones only, not all of them. The table shows around 17,000 clones, with roughly four fifths occurring only once. Sequencing used PBMCs. The receptors stem from a human donor in good health. Some clones in this sample may be carry-over from other donors' samples.

This clone was seen only once. The chain carries TRBV5-4 and TRBJ1-2; TRBD1 is a possible D gene (5 bases). From germline, CDR1 is SGHNT and CDR2 YYREEE (reference sequence). This CDR3 is 14 amino acids long. V was trimmed by 4 bases and J by 4 bases, leaving 14 bases between them. CDR3 DNA: TGTGCCAGCAGCCCAGGGTCCGACCCCTATGGCTACACCTTC. Amino acid sequence: CASSPGSDPYGYTF.

In regard to this clone: Other nucleotide sequences from this sample produce the same CDR3. The rearrangement joins TRBV9 to TRBJ1-5; D unclear. The CDR3 loop spans 14 amino acids. V lost 0 bases to trimming and J lost 5 bases, with 9 bases between them. The germline gives CDR1 SGDLS, CDR2 YYNGEE. The CDR3 protein is CASSVGLGDQPQHF. The CDR3 DNA is TGTGCCAGCAGCGTAGGGCTGGGAGATCAGCCCCAGCATTTT.

The rearrangement joins TRBV10-2 to TRBJ2-7, with 9 bases lining up with TRBD1. This CDR3 contains 16 residues. The V gene end was trimmed by 3 bases and the J gene end by 6 bases; junction bases not matched to a gene: 12. In germline, CDR1 is WSHSY, CDR2 SAAADI. CDR3 DNA: TGCGCCAGCAGTGACGGACCACGGACAGGGGACTGCGAGCAGTACTTC. Amino acids: CASSDGPRTGDCEQYF.

The DNA of the CDR3 is TGTGCCAGCAGCTTAGCTGGCGGATCCCACTACGAGCAGTACTTC. Its translation: CASSLAGGSHYEQYF. The chain links TRBV5-6 to TRBJ2-7; D gene unclear. Germline V gene data show CDR1 as SGHDT and CDR2 as YYEEEE. The CDR3 is 15 residues long. V lost 2 bases, J lost 3 bases, and 15 bases lay in between.